This TCR beta chain appears in the sequencing data of a study of blood T cell repertoires in COVID-19. In the study overall: Both acute and convalescent COVID-19 samples were obtained from the United States, Italy and Spain. PBMCs, B-cell-depleted T cells, or T cells provided the cDNA or gDNA that made up the material.

The authors' processing: Researchers report that nucleated cell counts were estimated from reference gene primer amplification. The data were produced by immunoSEQ multiplex PCR, yet TCRdb's version contains in-frame clones alone and is incomplete. The V and J calls and the clone size are those of that table, but D and trimming were determined from the DNA. This sample carries about 190,000 clones, about four fifths of them seen once, and the ten largest clones take around 5.5%. CDR3 length equals 15 residues. Germline-derived CDR1 and CDR2 are SGDLS and YYNGEE. Losses at the gene ends were 0 bases for V and 4 bases for J; bases not matched to a gene: 2.

What was sequenced was peripheral blood. The origin of this receptor is a woman aged 70-85 years with active or convalescent COVID-19. The V and J genes are TRBV9 and TRBJ2-1; 9 bases map to TRBD2. The CDR3 loop is CASSVGTSDYNEQFF. The CDR3, as DNA: TGTGCCAGCAGCGTAGGGACTAGCGATTACAATGAGCAGTTCTTC.